This TCR beta chain was captured by sequencing in a study of response to subunit inactivated influenza vaccine. Germline CDR1 and CDR2: LGHDT and YNNKEL (reference sequence). V shed 6 bases and J 5 bases; nucleotides not matched to a gene: 7. The CDR3 has 14 residues. TCRdb used MiXCR to reprocess the RT-PCR reads, holding one entry per CDR3 protein. The data hold around 180,000 distinct CDR3 sequences, with about 9% observed a single time. Study-wide results and caveats: Every seasonal influenza vaccination brings in few new T cells, the authors suggested.

A few counts support this clonotype. What it binds is not known. The origin of this receptor is a man aged 50-60 years who received an inactivated influenza vaccine. Material: non-naive T cells sorted from PBMCs, obtained on the day of vaccination. This sequence joins TRBV3-1 and TRBJ2-1; 7 nucleotides agree with TRBD2. CDR3 nucleotide sequence: TGTGCCAGCAGGGCGAGGGCGGGGGACAATGAGCAGTTCTTC. Translating it yields CASRARAGDNEQFF.